These 16 T cell receptor beta chains share one sample of origin, sequenced in a study of T cell repertoires in cytomegalovirus infection. TCRdb re-called the reads through MiXCR, storing one row per CDR3 protein. This table has some 800,000 distinct CDR3 sequences, about 31% appearing once. Their cognate antigens are unknown. This specimen was cultured CD8+ T cells from PBMCs, taken from culture after CMV antigen stimulation. The receptor set was obtained from a human donor in good health (CMV status not recorded). Some clones in this sample may be carry-over from other donors' samples.

The chain links TRBV10-3 to TRBJ2-6; the match to TRBD2 covers 8 bases. CDR3 size: 17 residues. Germline V gene sequence: CDR1 ENHRY, CDR2 SYGVKD. With V trimmed by 8 bases and J by 1 base, 10 bases remained unmatched. As DNA, the CDR3 is TGTGCCATCCTACTAGGCGGGGGGCCTTCTGGGGCCAACGTCCTGACTTTC. Amino acid sequence: CAILLGGGPSGANVLTF.

This clonotype was seen at least ten times. J is TRBJ2-2 and V is TRBV7-6; TRBD2 is a possible D gene (6 bases). Germline assignment: CDR1 SGHVS and CDR2 FNYEAQ. Between the trimmed V and J ends, which lost 0 bases and 4 bases, there was a span of 9 bases. The CDR3 is 15 residues long. CDR3 nucleotides: TGTGCCAGCAGCTTAGCGATAGCGGCCACCGGGGAGCTGTTTTTT. Its translation: CASSLAIAATGELFF.

This clonotype was found a few times. The chain carries TRBV19 and TRBJ2-5; tentatively, D is TRBD1 (6 bases). V was trimmed by 0 bases and J by 2 bases, leaving 13 bases between them. CDR1 is LNHDA and CDR2 is SQIVND in the germline V gene (reference sequence). The CDR3 sequence is 16 residues long. CDR3 coding DNA: TGTGCCAGTAGTATAGACCGGAGGACAGAACAAGAGACCCAGTACTTC. Amino acids: CASSIDRRTEQETQYF.

In this sample, this clonotype turned up a few times. This chain links TRBV7-9 with TRBJ1-2; D unresolved. From germline, CDR1 is SEHNR and CDR2 FQNEAQ (reference sequence). V was trimmed by 1 base and J by 8 bases, leaving 20 bases between them. This CDR3 has 16 amino acids. The CDR3 loop reads CASSLGPVYRPDGYTF. The CDR3 DNA is TGTGCCAGCAGCTTAGGACCCGTGTACCGCCCCGACGGCTACACCTTC.

This clonotype was seen once. The chain couples TRBV5-8 to TRBJ2-6; no reliable D call. V was shortened by 1 base and J by 0 bases, with 14 bases between the two germline ends. The germline gives CDR1 SGHTS, CDR2 YDEGEE. CDR3 length: 18 amino acids. The DNA of the CDR3 is TGTGCCAGCAGCTTGCTTGATGTAGGCTTCTCTGGGGCCAACGTCCTGACTTTC. Its protein product is CASSLLDVGFSGANVLTF.

The sample holds a few counts of this clonotype. The chain is built from TRBV6-2 or TRBV6-3 and TRBJ1-1; the D gene is possibly TRBD1 (6 bases). With 2 bases removed from V and 7 bases from J, the gap between germline ends came to 8 bases. The CDR3 runs 12 residues. CDR1 is MNHEY and CDR2 is SVGEGT in the germline V gene. The CDR3 loop is CASSYGQNEAFF. For the CDR3, the DNA is TGTGCCAGCAGTTACGGACAGAATGAAGCTTTCTTT.

The rearrangement uses TRBV7-9 and TRBJ1-5; D might be TRBD1 (6 bases). V gave up 4 bases and J gave up 9 bases, with 13 bases separating them. CDR1 SEHNR and CDR2 FQNEAQ come from the germline V gene (reference sequence). CDR3 length: 13 residues. Here the CDR3 DNA reads TGTGCCAGCAGCTCGACGGACAGAGGGCCCCAGCATTTT. It translates to CASSSTDRGPQHF.

A word on this clonotype: One end of the junction is discordant with germline, which a read error may explain. The gene calls are TRBV7-6 and TRBJ2-3, with a possible D match to TRBD2 (6 bases). The CDR3 runs 15 residues. Germline V lookup: CDR1 SGHVS, CDR2 FNYEAQ. In DNA, the CDR3 is TGTGCCGGCAGCTCGGAGGGACTCCTAACAGATACGCAGTATTTT. Its translation is CAGSSEGLLTDTQYF.

This clonotype occurred once. This may be a read error: a much more frequent sequence differs by one nucleotide. V and J are TRBV10-3 and TRBJ1-1, with D hard to call. CDR1 and CDR2 (germline): ENHRY, SYGVKD. The CDR3 length is 18 residues. In DNA form, the CDR3 reads TGTGCCATCCCATCTCAGGAGAATCTACTAAAGTTGAACACTGATGCTTTCTTT. This encodes CAIPSQENLLKLNTDAFF.

The chain combines TRBV6-6 with TRBJ2-2; no definite D call. Per the germline V gene, CDR1 is MNHNY and CDR2 is SVGAGI (reference sequence). The CDR3 sequence is 15 residues long. Deletions cut 2 bases from V and 1 base from J, with 8 bases between. CDR3 DNA: TGTGCCAGCAGTTACAGGAACTTGAACACCGGGGAGCTGTTTTTT. Its protein product is CASSYRNLNTGELFF.

This clonotype was observed a single time. This rearrangement joins TRBV4-3 to TRBJ2-5; 10 nucleotides agree with TRBD2. With V trimmed by 4 bases and J by 4 bases, 3 bases remained unmatched. Germline CDR1 LGHNA, CDR2 YSLEER. The CDR3 length is 14 residues. The CDR3 coding sequence is TGCGCCAGCAGCCCCATAGCGGGGGGAGAGACCCAGTACTTC. It codes for CASSPIAGGETQYF.

This clonotype was recorded only once. This may come from a read error, since a much larger clone is one base off. CDR3 in DNA: TGTGCCAGCAGCCCTCCTAGCGGGAGATCCAGAGATACGCAGTATTTT. Translating it yields CASSPPSGRSRDTQYF. The chain is built from TRBV7-9 and TRBJ2-3; 10 bases are shared with TRBD2. The trim removed 5 bases at V and 5 bases at J, leaving 10 bases unmatched. CDR1 and CDR2 (germline): SEHNR, FQNEAQ (reference sequence). This CDR3 contains 16 residues.

The chain combines TRBV7-6 with TRBJ2-1, with 9 nucleotides matching TRBD1. V lost 5 bases and J lost 8; bases outside the gene matches: 4. This CDR3 is 13 amino acids long. Germline loops: CDR1 SGHVS, CDR2 FNYEAQ. The CDR3 reads CASSTRQGDEQFF. The CDR3 DNA reads as TGTGCCAGCAGCACCCGACAGGGGGATGAGCAGTTCTTC.

This clonotype was detected only a few times. The CDR3 DNA reads as TGTGCCAGCAGCTTAGGAACCACCGCCGGACAGGCTAGGCACGAGCAGTACTTC. It specifies CASSLGTTAGQARHEQYF. J is TRBJ2-7 and V is TRBV7-9, with TRBD1 identical over 7 bases. This CDR3 is 18 amino acids long. The V gene end was trimmed by 1 base and the J gene end by 5 bases; junction bases not matched to a gene: 17. Germline V gene data show CDR1 as SEHNR and CDR2 as FQNEAQ (reference sequence).

The genes are TRBV7-3 and TRBJ2-6, with D maybe TRBD2 (7 bases). The V end lost 5 bases, the J end lost 1 base, and 30 bases lay between the germline ends. Germline V gene sequence: CDR1 SGHTA, CDR2 FQGTGA. The CDR3 consists of 22 residues. CDR3 residues: CASSRRGGTADPKISGANVLTF. CDR3 bases: TGTGCCAGCAGCCGGAGGGGGGGAACAGCCGACCCTAAAATTTCTGGGGCCAACGTCCTGACTTTC.

A remark on this clonotype: A much larger clone differs from this one at a single base, so this may be a read error. This CDR3 reads CASSFTGPRELFF. CDR3 nucleotides: TGTGCCAGCAGCTTTACAGGGCCCAGGGAGCTGTTTTTT. The rearrangement links TRBV7-2 to TRBJ2-2; TRBD1 is a possible D gene (6 bases). Germline loops: CDR1 SGHTA, CDR2 FQGNSA. V was cut by 3 bases and J by 9 bases, with 11 bases left in between. The CDR3 spans 13 residues.